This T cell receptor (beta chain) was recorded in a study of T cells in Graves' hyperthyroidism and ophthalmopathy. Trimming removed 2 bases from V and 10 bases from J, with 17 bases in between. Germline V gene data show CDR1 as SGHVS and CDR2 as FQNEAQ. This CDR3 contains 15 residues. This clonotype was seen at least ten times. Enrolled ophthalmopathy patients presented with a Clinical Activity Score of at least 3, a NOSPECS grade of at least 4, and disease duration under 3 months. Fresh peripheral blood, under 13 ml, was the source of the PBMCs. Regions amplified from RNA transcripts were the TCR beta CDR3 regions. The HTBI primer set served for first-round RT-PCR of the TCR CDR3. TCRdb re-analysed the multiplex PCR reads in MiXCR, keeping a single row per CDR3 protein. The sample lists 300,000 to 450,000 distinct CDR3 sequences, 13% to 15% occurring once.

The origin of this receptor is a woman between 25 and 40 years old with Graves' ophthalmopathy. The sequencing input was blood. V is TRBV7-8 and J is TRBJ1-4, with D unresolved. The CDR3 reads CASSLHDWAGGKLFF. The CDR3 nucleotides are TGTGCCAGCAGCTTACACGATTGGGCAGGAGGAAAACTGTTTTTT. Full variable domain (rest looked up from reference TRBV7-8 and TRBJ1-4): GAGVSQSPRYKVAKRGQDVALRCDPISGHVSLFWYQQALGQGPEFLTYFQNEAQLDKSGLPSDRFFAERPEGSVSTLKIQRTQQEDSAVYLCASSLHDWAGGKLFFGSGTQLSVL.